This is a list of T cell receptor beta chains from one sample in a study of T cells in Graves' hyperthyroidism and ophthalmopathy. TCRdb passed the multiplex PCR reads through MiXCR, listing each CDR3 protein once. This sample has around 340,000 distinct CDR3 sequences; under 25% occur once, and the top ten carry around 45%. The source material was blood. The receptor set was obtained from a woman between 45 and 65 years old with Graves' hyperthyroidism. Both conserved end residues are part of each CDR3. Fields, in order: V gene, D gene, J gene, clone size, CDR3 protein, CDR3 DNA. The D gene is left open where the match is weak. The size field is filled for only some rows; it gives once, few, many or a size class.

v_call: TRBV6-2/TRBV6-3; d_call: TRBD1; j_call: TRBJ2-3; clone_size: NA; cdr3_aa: CASSYRPRTGPDTQYF; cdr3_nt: TGTGCCAGCAGTTACCGTCCTCGGACAGGGCCAGATACGCAGTATTTT
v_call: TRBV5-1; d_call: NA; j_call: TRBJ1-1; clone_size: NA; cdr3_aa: CASSLVGGGDTEAFF; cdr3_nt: TGCGCCAGCAGCTTGGTTGGCGGGGGGGACACTGAAGCTTTCTTT
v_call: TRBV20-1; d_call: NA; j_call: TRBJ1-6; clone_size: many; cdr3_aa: CSAYRENSPLHF; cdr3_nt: TGCAGTGCATACAGGGAAAATTCACCCCTCCACTTT
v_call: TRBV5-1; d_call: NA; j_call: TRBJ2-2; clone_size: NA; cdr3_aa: CASSGGAITGELFF; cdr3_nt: TGCGCCAGCAGCGGGGGGGCCATCACCGGGGAGCTGTTTTTT
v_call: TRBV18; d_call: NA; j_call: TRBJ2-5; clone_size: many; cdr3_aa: CASSSQETQYF; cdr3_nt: TGTGCCAGCAGCTCACAAGAGACCCAGTACTTC
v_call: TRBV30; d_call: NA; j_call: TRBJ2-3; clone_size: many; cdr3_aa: CAWSEVDTQYF; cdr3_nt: TGTGCCTGGAGTGAGGTAGATACGCAGTATTTT
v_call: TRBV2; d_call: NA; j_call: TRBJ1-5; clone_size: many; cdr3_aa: CASSEAPGNNQPQHF; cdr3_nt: TGTGCCAGCAGTGAAGCGCCAGGAAACAATCAGCCCCAGCATTTT
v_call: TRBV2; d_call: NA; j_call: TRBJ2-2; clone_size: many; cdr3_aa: CASSELPAGTGELFF; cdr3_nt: TGTGCCAGCAGTGAGCTCCCCGCGGGAACCGGGGAGCTGTTTTTT
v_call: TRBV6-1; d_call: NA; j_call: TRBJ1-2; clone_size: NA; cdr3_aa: CATSFRDWDYGYTF; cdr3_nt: TGTGCCACCTCATTCCGGGACTGGGACTATGGCTACACCTTC
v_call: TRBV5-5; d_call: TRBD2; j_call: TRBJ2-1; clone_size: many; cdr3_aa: CASSLSSSGEVHNEQFF; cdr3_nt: TGTGCCAGCAGCTTGAGTAGTAGCGGGGAGGTCCACAATGAGCAGTTCTTC
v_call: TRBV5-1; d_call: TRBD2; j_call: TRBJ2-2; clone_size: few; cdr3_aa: CASSRLGGAGELFF; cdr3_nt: TGCGCCAGCAGCCGCTTGGGAGGGGCCGGGGAGCTGTTTTTT
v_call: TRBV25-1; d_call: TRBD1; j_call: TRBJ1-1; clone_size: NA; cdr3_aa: CASSPRTGGLFEAFF; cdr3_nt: TGTGCCAGCAGCCCTCGGACAGGGGGATTGTTTGAAGCTTTCTTT
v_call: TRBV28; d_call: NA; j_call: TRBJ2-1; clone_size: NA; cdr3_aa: CASKYNEQFF; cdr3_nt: TGTGCCAGCAAATACAATGAGCAGTTCTTC
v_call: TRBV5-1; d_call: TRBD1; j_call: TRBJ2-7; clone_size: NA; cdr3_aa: CASSIRTGNVGEQYF; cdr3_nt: TGCGCCAGCAGCATTAGGACAGGGAACGTGGGGGAGCAGTACTTC
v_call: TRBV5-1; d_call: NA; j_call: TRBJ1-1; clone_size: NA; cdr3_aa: CASSLSQLERHTEAFF; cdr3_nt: TGCGCCAGCAGCTTGAGTCAATTAGAGAGGCACACTGAAGCTTTCTTT
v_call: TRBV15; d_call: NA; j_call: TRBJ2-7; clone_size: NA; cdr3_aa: CATSRDWQGTYEQYF; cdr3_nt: TGTGCCACCAGCAGAGATTGGCAGGGGACCTACGAGCAGTACTTC
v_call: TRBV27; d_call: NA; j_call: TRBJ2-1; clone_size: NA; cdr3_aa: CASSSIGHIYNEQFF; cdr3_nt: TGTGCCAGCAGTTCCATCGGGCACATTTACAATGAGCAGTTCTTC
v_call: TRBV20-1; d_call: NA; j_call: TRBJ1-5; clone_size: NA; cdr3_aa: CSARRGSQPQHF; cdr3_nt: TGCAGTGCCAGGAGAGGGAGTCAGCCCCAGCATTTT
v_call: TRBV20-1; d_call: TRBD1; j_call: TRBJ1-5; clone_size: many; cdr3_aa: CSARTGGGQPQHF; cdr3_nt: TGCAGTGCGAGGACAGGGGGCGGTCAGCCCCAGCATTTT
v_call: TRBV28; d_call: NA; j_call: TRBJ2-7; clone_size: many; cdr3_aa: CASRRPQASSGEQYF; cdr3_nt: TGTGCCAGCAGAAGGCCCCAGGCGAGCTCAGGCGAGCAGTACTTC
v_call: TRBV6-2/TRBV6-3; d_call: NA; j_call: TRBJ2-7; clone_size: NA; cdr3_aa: CASSYETVTYEQYF; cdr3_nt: TGTGCCAGCAGTTATGAGACCGTAACCTACGAGCAGTACTTC
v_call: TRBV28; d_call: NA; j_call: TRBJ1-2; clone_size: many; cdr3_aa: CASSLAVSFYGYTF; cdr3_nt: TGTGCCAGCAGTTTAGCCGTGAGCTTCTATGGCTACACCTTC
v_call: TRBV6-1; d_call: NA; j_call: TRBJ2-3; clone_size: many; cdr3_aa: CASRSTRDFTDTQYF; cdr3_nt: TGTGCCAGCAGGAGTACCCGGGACTTCACAGATACGCAGTATTTT
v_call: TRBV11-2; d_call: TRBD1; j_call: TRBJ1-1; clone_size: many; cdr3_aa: CASSLILQGPEPEAFF; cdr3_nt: TGTGCCAGCAGCTTAATTCTACAGGGGCCAGAACCTGAAGCTTTCTTT
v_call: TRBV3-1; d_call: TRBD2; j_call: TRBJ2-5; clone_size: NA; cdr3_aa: CASSRGTGLAGDETQYF; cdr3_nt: TGTGCCAGCAGCCGCGGAACGGGACTAGCGGGGGATGAGACCCAGTACTTC
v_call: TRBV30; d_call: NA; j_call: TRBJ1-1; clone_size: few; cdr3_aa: CAWTTAVYDWGGDTEAFF; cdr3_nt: TGTGCCTGGACCACGGCGGTTTACGATTGGGGGGGGGACACTGAAGCTTTCTTT
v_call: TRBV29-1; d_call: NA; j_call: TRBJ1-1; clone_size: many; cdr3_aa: CSVVPGNTEAFF; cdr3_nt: TGCAGCGTTGTCCCAGGGAACACTGAAGCTTTCTTT
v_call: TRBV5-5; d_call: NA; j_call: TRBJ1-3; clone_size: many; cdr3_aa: CASSLGDRSGNTIYF; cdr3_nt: TGTGCCAGCAGCTTGGGGGACCGCTCTGGAAACACCATATATTTT
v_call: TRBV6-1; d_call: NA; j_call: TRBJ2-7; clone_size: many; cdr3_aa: CASRDISYEQYF; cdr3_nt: TGTGCCAGCCGGGACATCTCCTACGAGCAGTACTTC
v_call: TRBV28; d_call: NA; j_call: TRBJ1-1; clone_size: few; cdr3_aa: CASSSARIYTEAFF; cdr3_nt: TGTGCCAGCAGTTCGGCCAGGATTTACACTGAAGCTTTCTTT
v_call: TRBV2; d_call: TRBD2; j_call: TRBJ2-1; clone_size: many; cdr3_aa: CASSVTSGRNEQFF; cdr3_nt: TGTGCCAGCAGTGTTACTAGCGGGAGGAATGAGCAGTTCTTC
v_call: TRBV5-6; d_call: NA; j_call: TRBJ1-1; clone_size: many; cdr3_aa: CASSSGYGGTEAFF; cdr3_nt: TGTGCCAGCAGCTCTGGGTACGGGGGAACTGAAGCTTTCTTT
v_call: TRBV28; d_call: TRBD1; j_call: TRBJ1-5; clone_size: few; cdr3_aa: CASSGQGAFSNQPQHF; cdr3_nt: TGTGCCAGCAGCGGACAGGGGGCATTTAGCAATCAGCCCCAGCATTTT
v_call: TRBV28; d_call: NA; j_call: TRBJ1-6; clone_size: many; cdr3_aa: CASSFSPAGSPLHF; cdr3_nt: TGTGCCAGCAGTTTTTCCCCGGCGGGTTCACCCCTCCACTTT
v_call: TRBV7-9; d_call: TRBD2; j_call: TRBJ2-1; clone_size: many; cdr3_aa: CASSDPSGLAAYNEQFF; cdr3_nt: TGTGCCAGCAGCGATCCGTCGGGGCTAGCGGCTTACAATGAGCAGTTCTTC
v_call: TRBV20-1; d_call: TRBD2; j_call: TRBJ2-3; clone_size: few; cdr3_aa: CSAFTGTSNTDTQYF; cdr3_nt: TGCAGTGCGTTTACCGGGACTAGCAATACAGATACGCAGTATTTT
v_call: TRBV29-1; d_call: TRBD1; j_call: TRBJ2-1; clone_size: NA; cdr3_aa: CSLRDRGSYNEQIF; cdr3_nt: TGCAGCCTTAGGGACAGGGGGTCCTACAATGAGCAGATCTTC
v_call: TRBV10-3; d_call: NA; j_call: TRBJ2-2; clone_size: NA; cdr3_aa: CAISVGTGELFF; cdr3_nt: TGTGCCATCAGTGTGGGCACCGGGGAGCTGTTTTTT
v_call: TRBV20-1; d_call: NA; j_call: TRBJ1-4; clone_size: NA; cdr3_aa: CSARDGAGTNEKLFF; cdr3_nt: TGCAGTGCTAGAGACGGGGCGGGCACTAATGAAAAACTGTTTTTT
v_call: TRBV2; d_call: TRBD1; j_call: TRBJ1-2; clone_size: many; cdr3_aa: CASRIPGQGYGYTF; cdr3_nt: TGTGCCAGCAGGATTCCGGGACAGGGGTATGGCTACACCTTC
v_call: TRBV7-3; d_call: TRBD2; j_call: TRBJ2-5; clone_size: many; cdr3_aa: CASSLQGTSGGLQETQYF; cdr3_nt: TGTGCCAGCAGCTTACAGGGGACTAGCGGGGGACTCCAAGAGACCCAGTACTTC
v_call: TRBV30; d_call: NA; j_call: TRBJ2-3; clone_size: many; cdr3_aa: CAWSVWGRTDTQYF; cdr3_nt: TGTGCCTGGAGTGTTTGGGGACGCACAGATACGCAGTATTTT
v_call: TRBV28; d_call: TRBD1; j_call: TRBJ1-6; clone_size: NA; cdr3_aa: CASSFGGQGMDNSPLHF; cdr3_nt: TGTGCCAGCAGTTTTGGCGGACAGGGAATGGATAATTCACCCCTCCACTTT
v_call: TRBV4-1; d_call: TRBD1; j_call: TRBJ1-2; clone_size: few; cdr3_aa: CASSQVGQGKGGYTF; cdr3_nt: TGCGCCAGCAGCCAAGTCGGACAGGGGAAGGGTGGCTACACCTTC
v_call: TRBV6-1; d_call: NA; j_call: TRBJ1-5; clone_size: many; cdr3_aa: CASSERRSPNQPQHF; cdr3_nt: TGTGCCAGCAGTGAACGAAGGAGTCCCAATCAGCCCCAGCATTTT
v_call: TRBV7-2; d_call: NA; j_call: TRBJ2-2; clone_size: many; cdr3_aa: CASSLDPNTGELFF; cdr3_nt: TGTGCCAGCAGCTTAGATCCGAACACCGGGGAGCTGTTTTTT
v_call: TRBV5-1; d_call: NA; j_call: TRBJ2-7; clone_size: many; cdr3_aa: CASSPGGSYEQYF; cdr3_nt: TGTGCCAGCAGTCCAGGCGGATCCTACGAGCAGTACTTC
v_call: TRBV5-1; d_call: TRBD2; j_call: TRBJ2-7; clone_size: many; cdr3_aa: CASSKGLAGGQPYEQYF; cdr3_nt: TGCGCCAGCAGCAAAGGACTAGCGGGAGGCCAGCCCTACGAGCAGTACTTC
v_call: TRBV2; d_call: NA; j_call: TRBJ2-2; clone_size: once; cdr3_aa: CASSRGRWENTGELFF; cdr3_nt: TGTGCCAGCAGCCGGGGGCGGTGGGAAAACACCGGGGAGCTGTTTTTT
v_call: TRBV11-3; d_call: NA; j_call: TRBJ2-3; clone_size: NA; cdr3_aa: CASSILVNTDTQYF; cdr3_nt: TGTGCCAGCAGCATACTAGTTAACACAGATACGCAGTATTTT
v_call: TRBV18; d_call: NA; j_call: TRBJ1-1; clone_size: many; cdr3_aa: CASSPRMNTEAFF; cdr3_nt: TGTGCCAGCTCACCACGTATGAACACTGAAGCTTTCTTT